Below are 24 T cell receptor beta chains sequenced from a single sample in a study of T cells expressing NK-cell markers. With the 5' RACE reads reprocessed, TCRdb shows one record per CDR3 protein and no DNA. The sample features over 350,000 distinct CDR3 sequences, with around 10% in its top ten. The sample taken for sequencing was blood T cells: a sorted CD56 or NKG2C T cell subset, CD4+ or CD8+ T cells, or bulk PBMC T cells (not recorded which). These receptors originate from a woman between 45 and 65 years old in good health.

The gene calls are TRBV7-8 and TRBJ1-3. Germline loops: CDR1 SGHVS, CDR2 FQNEAQ. The CDR3 extends over 16 amino acids. This CDR3 is CASSFPSLSSGNTIYF.

V and J are TRBV4-2 and TRBJ2-2; the D gene TCRdb calls, TRBD2, cannot be checked with no DNA. The germline gives CDR1 LGHNA, CDR2 YNFKEQ. The CDR3 loop spans 17 amino acids. CDR3 sequence: CASSQFRGTSNTGELFF.

V gene TRBV12-5 combines with J gene TRBJ2-1; TCRdb designates TRBD2, a call that cannot be tested without DNA. This CDR3 is 15 amino acids long. CDR1 and CDR2 from the germline V gene are LGHNT and FRNRAP. This chain's CDR3 is CASGSRRSSYNEQFF. Full variable domain (outside the CDR3, taken from reference TRBV12-5 and TRBJ2-1): DARVTQTPRHKVTEMGQEVTMRCQPILGHNTVFWYRQTMMQGLELLAYFRNRAPLDDSGMPKDRFSAEMPDATLATLKIQPSEPRDSAVYFCASGSRRSSYNEQFFGPGTRLTVL.

The chain uses TRBV11-2 and TRBJ2-3; TCRdb names TRBD2, which stays unverified in the absence of DNA. The germline gives CDR1 SGHAT, CDR2 FQNNGV. This CDR3 region has 15 residues. CDR3 residues: CASSRDSISTDTQYF.

The genes are TRBV27 and TRBJ1-2; TCRdb lists TRBD1, though no DNA is available to test this call. Germline V gives CDR1 MNHEY, CDR2 SMNVEV (reference sequence). The CDR3 totals 16 residues. CDR3 residues: CATSRGQGAGNYGYTF.

The J gene is TRBJ1-5, the V gene TRBV20-1; the TRBD1 assignment by TCRdb is unverifiable without DNA. The CDR3 has 14 amino acids. Germline CDR1 reads DFQATT; CDR2 reads SNEGSKA (reference sequence). CDR3 region: CSAPDRAKNQPQHF.

The chain carries TRBV5-1 and TRBJ2-1; TCRdb calls TRBD2, which cannot be checked without DNA. The CDR3 has 16 residues. Looked up from germline, CDR1 is SGHRS and CDR2 is YFSETQ. CDR3 residues: CASSFFPLAGDNEQFF.

V usage is TRBV12-3 or TRBV12-4 and J usage is TRBJ1-5; TCRdb's assignment of TRBD1 cannot be checked, as there is no DNA. The CDR3 has 13 residues. The chain's CDR3 is CASSSQEQDIWHF.

The rearrangement links TRBV6-5 to TRBJ2-6; with no DNA, the TCRdb D assignment of TRBD1 cannot be verified. Germline CDR1 MNHEY, CDR2 SVGAGI. The CDR3 contains 17 residues. This CDR3 reads CASTQGAGLSGANVLTF.

CDR3 in amino acids: CASSPGRGPNTGELFF. The chain is built from TRBV7-7 and TRBJ2-2; the D call of TRBD1 rests on TCRdb alone, since no DNA is present to check it. This CDR3 is 16 amino acids long. The germline CDR1 and CDR2 sequences are SSHAT and FNYEAQ (reference sequence).

This chain uses TRBV21-1 with TRBJ2-7; TCRdb's D call of TRBD1 is untestable without DNA. TRBV21-1 is recorded as a pseudogene. The CDR3 covers 15 residues. The CDR3 reads CASSKGGADTYEQYF.

The chain uses TRBV11-2 and TRBJ2-1; TCRdb names TRBD2, which stays unverified in the absence of DNA. Germline lookup yields CDR1 SGHAT and CDR2 FQNNGV. This CDR3 has 16 residues. CDR3 loop: CASLEGYTSVENEQFF.

J is TRBJ2-3 and V is TRBV7-9. The V gene's germline CDR1 is SEHNR and CDR2 FQNEAQ (reference sequence). The CDR3 runs 14 residues. This CDR3 is CASSPLVYSDTQYF.

The CDR3 region is CSAGGRVYTQYF. V gene TRBV20-1 combines with J gene TRBJ2-3; TCRdb picks TRBD2, but there is no DNA to check that call. Germline CDR1 is DFQATT and CDR2 is SNEGSKA (reference sequence). The length of the CDR3 is 12 residues.

The CDR3 region is CASKRITGTDPRGANVLTF. The rearrangement links TRBV5-1 to TRBJ2-6; TCRdb picks TRBD1, but there is no DNA to check that call. The CDR3 contains 19 residues. CDR1 and CDR2 (germline): SGHRS, YFSETQ.

V and J are TRBV29-1 and TRBJ2-2; TCRdb gives TRBD1 as the D gene, but with no DNA this cannot be confirmed. This CDR3 spans 14 amino acids. CDR1 and CDR2 (germline): SQVTM, ANQGSEA. The CDR3 sequence is CSVSRTGDAGELFF.

The rearrangement uses TRBV27 and TRBJ2-1; TCRdb names TRBD2, which stays unverified in the absence of DNA. Germline values: CDR1 MNHEY, CDR2 SMNVEV (reference sequence). The CDR3 is made up of 16 amino acids. This CDR3 is CASSLVGREFRNEQFF.

The chain combines TRBV7-3 with TRBJ2-1; lacking DNA, the TRBD2 call made by TCRdb goes unchecked. In germline, CDR1 is SGHTA, CDR2 FQGTGA. The CDR3 is 15 residues long. CDR3: CASKRTSGAYNEQFF. Combining the CDR3 with reference TRBV7-3 and TRBJ2-1 gives the whole variable domain GAGVSQTPSNKVTEKGKYVELRCDPISGHTALYWYRQSLGQGPEFLIYFQGTGAADDSGLPNDRFFAVRPEGSVSTLKIQRTERGDSAVYLCASKRTSGAYNEQFFGPGTRLTVL.

The genes are TRBV29-1 and TRBJ2-3; TCRdb's assignment of TRBD2 cannot be checked, as there is no DNA. CDR1 is SQVTM, CDR2 ANQGSEA, per germline. The CDR3 totals 15 residues. The chain's CDR3 is CSVDQLGTSGRAQYF.

V usage is TRBV12-3 or TRBV12-4 and J usage is TRBJ2-3; lacking DNA, the TRBD1 call made by TCRdb goes unchecked. The CDR3 consists of 15 residues. The CDR3: CASSSGPPRGDTQYF.

The V call is TRBV20-1, the J call TRBJ2-2; the TRBD2 assignment by TCRdb is unverifiable without DNA. The germline V gene has CDR1 DFQATT and CDR2 SNEGSKA (reference sequence). CDR3 length equals 14 residues. Here the CDR3 reads CSAREGGNTGELFF.

The rearrangement joins TRBV7-8 to TRBJ1-5; TCRdb picks TRBD1, but there is no DNA to check that call. The germline V gene has CDR1 SGHVS and CDR2 FQNEAQ. The CDR3 runs to 14 residues. This CDR3 is CASGVRESGQPQHF.

This chain links TRBV4-1 with TRBJ1-2; TCRdb's D gene call, TRBD1, goes unchecked for lack of DNA. This CDR3 is 15 amino acids long. The germline gives CDR1 MGHRA, CDR2 YSYEKL. CDR3 region: CASSQETGIGYGYTF.

Here the CDR3 reads CASSFAPGTVQETQYF. The genes are TRBV6-5 and TRBJ2-5; lacking DNA, the TRBD1 call made by TCRdb goes unchecked. The CDR3 spans 16 residues. The germline gives CDR1 MNHEY, CDR2 SVGAGI.